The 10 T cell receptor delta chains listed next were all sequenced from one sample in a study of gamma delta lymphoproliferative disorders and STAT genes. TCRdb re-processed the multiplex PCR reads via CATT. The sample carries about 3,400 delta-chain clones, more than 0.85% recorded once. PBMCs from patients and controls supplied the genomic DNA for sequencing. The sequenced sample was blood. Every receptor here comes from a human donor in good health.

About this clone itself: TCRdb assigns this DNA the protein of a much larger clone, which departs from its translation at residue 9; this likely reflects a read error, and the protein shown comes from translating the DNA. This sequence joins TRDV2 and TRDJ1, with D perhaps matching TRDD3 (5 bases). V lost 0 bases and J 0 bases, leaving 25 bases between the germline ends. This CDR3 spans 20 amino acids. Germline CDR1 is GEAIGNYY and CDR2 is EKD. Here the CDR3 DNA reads TGTGCCTGTGACACCCTTTCTGATGGGAGTACTGGAACCTACACCGATAAACTCATCTTT. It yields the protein CACDTLSDGSTGTYTDKLIF.

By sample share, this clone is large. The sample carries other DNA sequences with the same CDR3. The CDR3: CACDTVGVLGDTSTDKLIF. In DNA form, the CDR3 reads TGTGCCTGTGACACTGTTGGAGTACTGGGGGATACGAGCACCGATAAACTCATCTTT. V is TRDV2 and J is TRDJ1, with TRDD3 matching 13 bases. Losses at the gene ends were 1 base for V and 1 base for J; bases not matched to a gene: 11. The CDR3 runs to 19 residues. The germline V gene encodes CDR1 GEAIGNYY and CDR2 EKD.

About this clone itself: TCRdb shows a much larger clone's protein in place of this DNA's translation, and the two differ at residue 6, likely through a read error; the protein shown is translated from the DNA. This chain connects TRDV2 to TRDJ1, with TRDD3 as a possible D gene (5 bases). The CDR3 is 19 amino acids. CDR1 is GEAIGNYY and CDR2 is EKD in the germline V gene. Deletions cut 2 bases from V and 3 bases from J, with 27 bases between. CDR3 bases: TGTGCCTGTGACAACCCCCTATCCACTGACGACAGGGGGTCCGATAAACTCATCTTT. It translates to CACDNPLSTDDRGSDKLIF.

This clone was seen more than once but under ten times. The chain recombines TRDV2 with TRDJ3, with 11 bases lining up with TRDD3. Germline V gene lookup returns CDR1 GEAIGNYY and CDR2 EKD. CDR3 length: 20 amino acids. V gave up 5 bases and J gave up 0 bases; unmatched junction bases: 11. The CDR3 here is CACGEVGDTLRSWDTRQMFF. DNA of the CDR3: TGTGCCTGTGGCGAGGTGGGGGATACGCTTCGCTCCTGGGACACCCGACAGATGTTTTTC.

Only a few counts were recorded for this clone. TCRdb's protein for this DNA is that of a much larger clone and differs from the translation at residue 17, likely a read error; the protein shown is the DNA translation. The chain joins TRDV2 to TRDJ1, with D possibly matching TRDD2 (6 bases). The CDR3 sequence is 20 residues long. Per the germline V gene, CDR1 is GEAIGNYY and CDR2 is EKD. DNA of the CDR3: TGTGCCTGTGACACCCTAGCTCACGGCCTTCCCGAGGAACCCACCGATAATCTCATCTTT. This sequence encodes CACDTLAHGLPEEPTDNLIF.

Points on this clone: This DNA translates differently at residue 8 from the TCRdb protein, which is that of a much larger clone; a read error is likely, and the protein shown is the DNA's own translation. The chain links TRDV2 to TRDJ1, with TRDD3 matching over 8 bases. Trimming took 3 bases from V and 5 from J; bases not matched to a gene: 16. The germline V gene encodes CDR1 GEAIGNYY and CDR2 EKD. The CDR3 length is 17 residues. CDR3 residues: CACDPVLRDTPEDKLIF. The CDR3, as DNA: TGTGCCTGTGACCCAGTACTGAGGGATACGCCGGAGGATAAACTCATCTTT.

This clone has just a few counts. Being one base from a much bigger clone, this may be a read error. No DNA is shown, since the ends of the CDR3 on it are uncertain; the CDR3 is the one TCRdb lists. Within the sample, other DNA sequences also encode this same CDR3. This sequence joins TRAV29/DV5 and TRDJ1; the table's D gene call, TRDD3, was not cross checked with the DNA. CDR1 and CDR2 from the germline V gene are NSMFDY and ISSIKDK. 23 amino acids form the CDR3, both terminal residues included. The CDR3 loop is CSVLLCSKLTGATGGQYTDKLIF.

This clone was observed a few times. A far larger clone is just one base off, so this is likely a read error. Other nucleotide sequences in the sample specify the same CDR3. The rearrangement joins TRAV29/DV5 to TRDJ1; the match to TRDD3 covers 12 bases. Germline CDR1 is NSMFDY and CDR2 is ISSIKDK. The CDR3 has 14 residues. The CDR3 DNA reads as TGCAGTGTACTCCACTGGGGGATACCCGATAAACTCATCTTT. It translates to CSVLHWGIPDKLIF. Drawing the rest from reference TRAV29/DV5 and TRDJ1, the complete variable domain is DQQVKQNSPSLSVQEGRISILNCDYTNSMFDYFLWYKKYPAEGPTFLISISSIKDKNEDGRFTVFLNKSAKHLSLHIVPSQPGDSAVYFCSVLHWGIPDKLIFGKGTRVTVEP.

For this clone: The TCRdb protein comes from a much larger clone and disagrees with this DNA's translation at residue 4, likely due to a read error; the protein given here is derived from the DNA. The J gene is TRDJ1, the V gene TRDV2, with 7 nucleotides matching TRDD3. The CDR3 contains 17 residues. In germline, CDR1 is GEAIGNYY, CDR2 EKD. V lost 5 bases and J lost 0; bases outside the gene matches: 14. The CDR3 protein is CACGGILGKEYTDKLIF. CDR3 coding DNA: TGTGCCTGTGGTGGGATACTGGGGAAGGAGTACACCGATAAACTCATCTTT.

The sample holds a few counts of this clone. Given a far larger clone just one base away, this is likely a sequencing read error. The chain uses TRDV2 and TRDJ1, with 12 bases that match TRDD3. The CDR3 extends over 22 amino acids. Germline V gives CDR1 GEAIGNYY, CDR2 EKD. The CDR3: CARDSLLGDTNPLDSSTDKLIF. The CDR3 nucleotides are TGTGCCCGTGACTCGCTACTGGGGGATACTAACCCCCTGGATAGTAGTACCGATAAACTCATCTTT.